This T cell receptor beta chain was documented in a study of T cell responses to AZD1222 COVID-19 vaccine. The germline V and J ends were trimmed by 4 bases and 1 base, with 8 bases remaining between them. CDR3 length equals 13 residues. The V gene's germline CDR1 is SGDLS and CDR2 YYNGEE. With regard to this clone: The antigen is unknown.

General study findings and limits: Spike-specific TCR breadth and depth rose after two AZD1222 doses. Donors were mostly white British, more females; clonal diversity possibly underestimated. Repertoires were collected only later (after the peak T cell response had occurred).

Samples with a second dose at about 4 or about 12 weeks were pooled together. Repertoires were generated with immunoSEQ multiplex PCR, while TCRdb's copy carries only in-frame clones and drops some. The data show 90,000 to 150,000 clones, about nine tenths seen once. This chain connects TRBV9 to TRBJ1-2; D is undetermined. This specimen was peripheral blood, taken 28 days after the second AZD1222 dose. The sequence came from an adult who received the AZD1222 COVID-19 vaccine. CDR3 bases: TGTGCCAGCAGCTTCGGACTTAACTATGGCTACACCTTC. Protein sequence: CASSFGLNYGYTF.